Following are 19 T cell receptor beta chains from one sample sequenced in a study of blood T cells in healthy people across ages. Together with a sample-barcoded 5' primer, a J-beta primer mix was included in a second PCR lasting roughly 6 to 12 cycles. TCRdb re-derived calls from the 5' RACE reads in MiXCR, one entry per CDR3 protein. The sample includes 1.5 million to 2 million distinct CDR3 sequences, approximately 39% seen only once; the top ten take 23%. Sequencing used blood. The receptors shown here come from a human donor in good health.

With respect to this clonotype: A far larger clone is only one base removed, so a read error is likely. The V and J genes are TRBV6-5 and TRBJ2-5; the match to TRBD2 covers 8 bases. The J call is doubtful: the DNA matches TRBJ2-1 better. The CDR3 sequence is 14 residues long. Germline values: CDR1 MNHEY, CDR2 SVGAGI. This CDR3 is CASSPGGGQETQFF. In DNA, the CDR3 is TGTGCCAGCAGTCCCGGCGGGGGGCAAGAGACCCAGTTCTTC.

V is TRBV7-2 and J is TRBJ2-1; no definite D call. In germline, CDR1 is SGHTA, CDR2 FQGNSA. The germline V and J ends were trimmed by 4 bases and 11 bases, with 9 bases remaining between them. This CDR3 region has 11 residues. The CDR3, as DNA: TGTGCCAGCAGCTACACTGTGAAGCAGTTCTTC. Translated: CASSYTVKQFF.

This clonotype was counted between two and nine times. V and J are TRBV10-3 and TRBJ2-7; the D call may be TRBD1 or TRBD2 (5 bases each). The germline CDR1 and CDR2 sequences are ENHRY and SYGVKD. The CDR3 is made up of 11 amino acids. CDR3 sequence reads: CAHGTWGEQYF. The CDR3 DNA reads TGTGCACACGGGACGTGGGGCGAGCAGTACTTC.

The chain uses TRBV24-1 and TRBJ2-7; 8 nucleotides line up with TRBD1. The germline V gene has CDR1 KGHDR and CDR2 SFDVKD. This CDR3 region has 15 residues. V shed 4 bases and J 5 bases; nucleotides not matched to a gene: 9. CDR3 loop: CATSESGTGGDEQYF. In DNA form, the CDR3 reads TGTGCCACCAGTGAATCCGGGACAGGAGGCGACGAGCAGTACTTC.

The chain carries TRBV7-3 and TRBJ2-1; TRBD1 or TRBD2 may be the D gene (5 bases each). CDR3 length: 14 residues. CDR1 SGHTA and CDR2 FQGTGA come from the germline V gene. Trimming took 1 base from V and 7 from J, leaving 11 bases between them. Here the CDR3 DNA reads TGTGCCAGCAGCTTAAGTCCAGGGAGTAATGAGCAGTTCTTC. The encoded protein is CASSLSPGSNEQFF.

This clonotype was detected ten times or more. This chain joins TRBV7-2 and TRBJ2-5, with D unclear. Deletions cut 6 bases from V and 0 bases from J, with 2 bases between. The CDR3 runs to 11 residues. Germline V CDR1 and CDR2: SGHTA, FQGNSA. The DNA for the CDR3 is TGTGCCAGCAGGGACCAAGAGACCCAGTACTTC. Translating it yields CASRDQETQYF.

The V and J genes are TRBV7-2 and TRBJ1-1; D possibly corresponds to TRBD1 (5 bases). Germline V gives CDR1 SGHTA, CDR2 FQGNSA. This CDR3 is built from 14 residues. The germline V and J ends were trimmed by 1 base and 6 bases, with 12 bases remaining between them. This CDR3 reads CASSLVGEDAEAFF. The CDR3 region has the DNA TGTGCCAGCAGCTTAGTAGGGGAAGACGCTGAAGCTTTCTTT.

This chain connects TRBV6-5 to TRBJ2-5, with D perhaps matching TRBD1 (7 bases). The CDR3 loop spans 15 amino acids. V was cut by 6 bases and J by 3 bases, with 17 bases left in between. In germline, CDR1 is MNHEY, CDR2 SVGAGI. The CDR3 is CASRRGGQAEETQYF. For the CDR3, the DNA is TGTGCCAGCAGGCGGGGAGGACAGGCAGAAGAGACCCAGTACTTC.

As for this clonotype: Germline is not matched at one junction end, which may reflect a read error. This rearrangement joins TRBV15 to TRBJ2-5; no clear D gene. The CDR3 spans 13 residues. Germline loops: CDR1 LNHNV, CDR2 YYDKDF (reference sequence). The CDR3 DNA follows: TGTGCCGCCAGCAAATTCGGCGGCGAGACCCAGTACTTC. Its translation is CAASKFGGETQYF.

As for this clonotype: This may stem from a read error, because a much larger clone lies one nucleotide away. The chain employs TRBV29-1 and TRBJ1-2; TRBD1 matches 7 bases. Germline V gene sequence: CDR1 SQVTM, CDR2 ANQGSEA. V was pared by 5 bases and J by 3 bases, with 18 bases of the junction left unmatched. There are 17 residues in the CDR3. The CDR3 is CSVLIPRGQDYYYGYTF. CDR3 nucleotides: TGCAGCGTTTTAATCCCACGAGGACAGGACTATTACTATGGCTACACCTTC.

V usage is TRBV14 and J usage is TRBJ1-5; tentatively, D is TRBD1 (5 bases). Germline V gene lookup returns CDR1 SGHDN and CDR2 FVKESK. The length of the CDR3 is 14 residues. V was trimmed by 3 bases and J by 3 bases, leaving 9 bases between them. CDR3 amino acids: CASSHRGDNQPQHF. In DNA, the CDR3 is TGTGCCAGCAGCCACCGAGGGGACAATCAGCCCCAGCATTTT.

This clonotype showed up just a few times. This rearrangement joins TRBV24-1 to TRBJ2-5; TRBD2 aligns across 12 bases. The DNA end favors TRBJ2-7, so the J call may be wrong. Germline lookup yields CDR1 KGHDR and CDR2 SFDVKD. The length of the CDR3 is 14 residues. The CDR3 coding sequence is TGTGCCACCAGTGATTCGGGACTAGCGGGCGAGCAGTACTTC. Translated: CATSDSGLAGEQYF.

This clonotype was seen many times. At one end, the junction sequence differs from germline, possibly due to a read error. V usage is TRBV11-2 and J usage is TRBJ2-3; the D gene is possibly TRBD2 (5 bases). The CDR3 extends over 14 amino acids. CDR1 is SGHAT, CDR2 FQNNGV, per germline. The chain's CDR3 is CASRSGTSTDTQYF. CDR3 coding DNA: TGCGCCAGCAGAAGCGGAACTAGCACAGATACGCAGTATTTT.

This clonotype showed up just once. This chain connects TRBV20-1 to TRBJ1-2; D possibly corresponds to TRBD1 (6 bases). This CDR3 spans 11 amino acids. The germline CDR1 and CDR2 sequences are DFQATT and SNEGSKA (reference sequence). With 6 bases removed from V and 8 bases from J, the gap between germline ends came to 13 bases. The CDR3 DNA reads as TGCAGTGCAGAGGGGGTAGAGGGCTACACCTTC. Translation: CSAEGVEGYTF.

As to this clonotype: The junction departs from the called germline gene at one end, perhaps through a read error. This chain links TRBV9 with TRBJ1-4; D remains ambiguous. Per the germline V gene, CDR1 is SGDLS and CDR2 is YYNGEE. The CDR3 spans 15 residues. The CDR3 spells CASSVGHGEGEKPFF. As DNA, the CDR3 is TGTGCCAGCAGCGTAGGACACGGGGAAGGAGAAAAACCGTTTTTT.

The chain links TRBV4-3 to TRBJ2-1; D unclear. This CDR3 region has 15 residues. Between the trimmed V and J ends, which lost 2 bases and 4 bases, there was a span of 12 bases. Germline loops: CDR1 LGHNA, CDR2 YSLEER. As DNA, the CDR3 is TGCGCCAGCAGCCAAAATTCAAGGGTGTACAATGAGCAGTTCTTC. Translating gives CASSQNSRVYNEQFF.

This clonotype has at least ten counts. The gene calls are TRBV6-2 or TRBV6-3 and TRBJ2-7; D call uncertain. The V end lost 4 bases, the J end lost 4 bases, and 5 bases lay between the germline ends. The germline V gene has CDR1 MNHEY and CDR2 SVGEGT. There are 11 residues in the CDR3. CDR3 protein: CASSWSYEQYF. In DNA form, the CDR3 reads TGTGCCAGCAGTTGGTCGTACGAGCAGTACTTC.

This clonotype was seen a handful of times. The rearrangement joins TRBV6-1 to TRBJ2-7, with D tentatively TRBD2 (6 bases). V dropped 6 bases and J dropped 0 bases, with 27 bases sitting between them. The CDR3 has 19 residues. The germline CDR1 and CDR2 sequences are MNHNS and SASEGT. The CDR3 spells CASSRRGWPNLPYSYEQYF. DNA of the CDR3: TGTGCCAGCAGCCGCCGGGGGTGGCCTAACTTGCCTTACTCCTACGAGCAGTACTTC.

The chain employs TRBV9 and TRBJ2-1, with D possibly being TRBD1 (6 bases). V shed 4 bases and J shed 7 bases, with 18 bases lying between them. This CDR3 spans 15 amino acids. Germline CDR1 is SGDLS and CDR2 is YYNGEE. CDR3 nucleotide sequence: TGTGCCAGCAGCAACCGGGACACCCGTTGGAATGAGCAGTTCTTC. This encodes CASSNRDTRWNEQFF.